This T cell receptor (beta chain) was identified during a study of T cell clonotyping in hematopoietic cell transplantation. Overall study findings and caveats: Pathologically expanded recipient clonotypes increased progressively from day 30 to day 180 as diversity fell.

As for time point: recipient sample about 28 days before transplant, after cytoreduction. Comments on this clone: Its antigen is as yet unknown.

The method was immunoSEQ multiplex PCR; TCRdb's version includes in-frame clones alone and lacks a portion of them. The sample shows tens of thousands of clones, roughly 95% of them seen only once. The germline gives CDR1 MGHRA, CDR2 YSYEKL. V shed 6 bases and J shed 0 bases, with 8 bases lying between them. The CDR3 contains 14 residues. The chain couples TRBV4-1 to TRBJ1-4; D not resolved. The sequence derives from a man in his forties with chronic myeloid leukemia. Some clones in this sample may be carry-over from other donors' samples. The specimen was peripheral blood mononuclear cells, collected before stem cell transplant. The DNA of the CDR3 is TGCGCCAGCAGGCCAGCTTCAACTAATGAAAAACTGTTTTTT. The encoded protein is CASRPASTNEKLFF.